This TCR beta chain came from a study of blood T cell repertoires in COVID-19. The wider study: Sources were T cells, B-cell-depleted T cells, or PBMCs; the material itself was cDNA or gDNA.

Only one count was recorded for this clone. The CDR3 is 14 residues long. The J segment lost 4 bases and the V segment lost 5 bases, leaving 7 bases of the junction unmatched. CDR1 is MNHEY and CDR2 is SVGAGI in the germline V gene. The authors' processing: Reference gene primer amplification in the assay estimated nucleated cell counts. TCRdb keeps only in-frame clones here, not all; method: immunoSEQ multiplex PCR. V and J calls and clone size are as listed in that table; D and trimming were resolved from the DNA. The profile shows about 220,000 clones, around 83% of them singletons. The sample was peripheral blood. This chain uses TRBV6-5 with TRBJ2-7, with 8 nucleotides matching TRBD2. The receptor was derived from a man between 45 and 60 years old who had recovered from COVID-19. CDR3 DNA sequence: TGTGCCAGCAGTAACGGGAGGGGGGCATACGAGCAGTACTTC. The encoded protein is CASSNGRGAYEQYF.